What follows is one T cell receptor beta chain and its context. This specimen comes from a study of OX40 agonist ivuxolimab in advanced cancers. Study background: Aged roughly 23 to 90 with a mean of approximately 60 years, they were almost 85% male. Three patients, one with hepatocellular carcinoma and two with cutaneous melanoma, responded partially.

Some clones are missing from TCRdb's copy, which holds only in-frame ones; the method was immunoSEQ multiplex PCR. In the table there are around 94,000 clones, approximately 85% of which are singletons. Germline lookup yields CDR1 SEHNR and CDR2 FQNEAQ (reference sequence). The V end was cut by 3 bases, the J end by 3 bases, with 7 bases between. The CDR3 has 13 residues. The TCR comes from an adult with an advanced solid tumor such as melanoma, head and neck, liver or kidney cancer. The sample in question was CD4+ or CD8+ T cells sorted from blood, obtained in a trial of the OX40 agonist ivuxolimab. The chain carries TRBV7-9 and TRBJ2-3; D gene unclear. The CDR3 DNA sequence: TGTGCCAGCAGCTTCGACTTGACAGATACGCAGTATTTT. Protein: CASSFDLTDTQYF.